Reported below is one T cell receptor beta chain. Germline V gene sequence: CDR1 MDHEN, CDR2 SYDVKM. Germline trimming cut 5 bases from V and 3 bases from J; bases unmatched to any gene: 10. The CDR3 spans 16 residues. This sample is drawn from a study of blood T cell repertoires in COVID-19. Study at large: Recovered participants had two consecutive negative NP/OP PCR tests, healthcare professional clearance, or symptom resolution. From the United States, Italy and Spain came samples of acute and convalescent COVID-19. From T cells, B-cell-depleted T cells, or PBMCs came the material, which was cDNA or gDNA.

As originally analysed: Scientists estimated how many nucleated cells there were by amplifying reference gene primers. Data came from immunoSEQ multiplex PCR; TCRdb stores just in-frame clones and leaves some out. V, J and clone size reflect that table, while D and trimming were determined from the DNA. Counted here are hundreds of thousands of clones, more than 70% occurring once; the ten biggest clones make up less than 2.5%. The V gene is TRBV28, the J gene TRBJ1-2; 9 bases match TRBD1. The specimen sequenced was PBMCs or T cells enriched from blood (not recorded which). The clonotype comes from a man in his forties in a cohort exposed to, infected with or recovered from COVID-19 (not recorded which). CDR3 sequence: CASSGTGGALHYGYTF. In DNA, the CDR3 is TGTGCCAGCAGTGGCACAGGGGGCGCTTTACACTATGGCTACACCTTC.